This TCR beta chain was recorded in a study of shared clonotypes between healthy human individuals. Study summary: Samples came from two female and a few male donors aged 18 to 49.

This clone was detected many times. Its antigen is as yet unknown. V lost 3 bases and J 5 bases, leaving 10 bases between the germline ends. Germline V gives CDR1 MRHNA, CDR2 SNTAGT. This CDR3 is 14 amino acids long. Whole-study findings and limits: Unshared clonotypes carried lower generation probabilities than those common to all four donors.

The input for sorted-subset replicate PCRs was approximately 200 ng DNA, 25,000 to 30,000 T cell genomes. Produced via immunoSEQ multiplex PCR; TCRdb's table is partial and in-frame only. The repertoire holds some 120,000 clones, with about 70% as singletons. The chain combines TRBV6-4 with TRBJ2-2; weak D call: TRBD2 (6 bases). This receptor was taken from a woman between 25 and 40 years old in good health. The sample comprised memory CD8+ T cells sorted from blood. Noted subset: CD45RO+ cells pooled with CCR7-negative TemRA cells. The CDR3 loop is CASSEGEETGELFF. The CDR3 DNA reads as TGTGCCAGCAGTGAGGGGGAGGAGACCGGGGAGCTGTTTTTT.